Following are 5 T cell receptor beta chains from one sample sequenced in a study of human T cells and chemical hapten exposure. Regarding time point: patch test 1, 2 weeks after DPC sensitization. Treatment defined: therapeutic diphenylcyclopropenone sensitization with weekly scalp DPC. A single record per CDR3 protein comes from TCRdb applying MiXCR to the RACE reads. In the table there are tens of thousands of distinct CDR3 sequences, roughly 10% of which are singletons. Sample: whole blood, taken in connection with sensitization to the hapten diphenylcyclopropenone (DPC). The receptor source for this set is a woman in her 50s with alopecia areata. Some clones in this sample may be carry-over from other donors' samples.

This clonotype was counted many times. The rearrangement joins TRBV10-2 to TRBJ2-2, with 13 bases matching TRBD2. This CDR3 is 14 amino acids long. The V gene end was trimmed by 6 bases and the J gene end by 6 bases; junction bases not matched to a gene: 1. Per germline, CDR1 WSHSY and CDR2 SAAADI. The CDR3 reads CASRLAGGPGELFF. Here the CDR3 DNA reads TGCGCCAGCAGACTAGCGGGAGGGCCCGGGGAGCTGTTTTTT.

This clonotype was detected once. Being one base from a much bigger clone, this may be a read error. The rearrangement uses TRBV18 and TRBJ1-1, with TRBD1 matching over 10 bases. The CDR3 sequence is 17 residues long. Germline CDR1 KGHSH, CDR2 LQKENI. This CDR3 is CVSSPIHRRDRGTEAFF. The CDR3 nucleotides read TGTGTCAGCTCACCCATCCACCGCCGGGACAGGGGCACTGAAGCTTTCTTT.

This clonotype has more than one count but fewer than ten. This chain connects TRBV11-2 to TRBJ2-5; no clear D. Germline V gene sequence: CDR1 SGHAT, CDR2 FQNNGV. This CDR3 has 16 residues. The V end was cut by 1 base, the J end by 4 bases, with 16 bases between. Here the CDR3 reads CASSLVLFQLGETQYF. Here the CDR3 DNA reads TGTGCCAGCAGCTTAGTTCTGTTCCAGCTCGGAGAGACCCAGTACTTC. Based on the CDR3 plus reference TRBV11-2 and TRBJ2-5, the full variable domain is EAGVAQSPRYKIIEKRQSVAFWCNPISGHATLYWYQQILGQGPKLLIQFQNNGVVDDSQLPKDRFSAERLKGVDSTLKIQPAKLEDSAVYLCASSLVLFQLGETQYFGPGTRLLVL.

This chain links TRBV29-1 with TRBJ2-7, with 11 bases lining up with TRBD2. V gave up 5 bases and J gave up 9 bases; unmatched junction bases: 12. The germline V gene has CDR1 SQVTM and CDR2 ANQGSEA. CDR3 size: 14 residues. The CDR3 is CSVNPGTSGARQYF. The CDR3 DNA sequence: TGCAGCGTTAATCCGGGGACTAGCGGAGCCAGGCAGTACTTC.

The rearrangement uses TRBV5-1 and TRBJ1-1; perhaps TRBD1 as D (6 bases). CDR3 length: 14 residues. V was cut by 4 bases and J by 1 base, with 11 bases left in between. Germline CDR1 and CDR2: SGHRS and YFSETQ. The CDR3 DNA reads TGCGCCAGCAGCGTGGGACATCCGAACACTGAAGCTTTCTTT. It yields the protein CASSVGHPNTEAFF.